This passage covers 28 T cell receptor beta chains from one sample sequenced in a study of T cell responses to AZD1222 COVID-19 vaccine. Data came from immunoSEQ multiplex PCR; TCRdb stores just in-frame clones and leaves some out. The profile shows 70,000 to 95,000 clones, under 90% of them singletons. The sample here was peripheral blood, taken on day 0 of MenACWY control vaccination. The source is an adult in good health.

V and J are TRBV7-9 and TRBJ1-4; D remains ambiguous. The germline CDR1 and CDR2 sequences are SEHNR and FQNEAQ (reference sequence). The CDR3 is made up of 16 amino acids. Trimming cost V 1 base and J 4 bases, with 13 bases left between them. The CDR3 region has the DNA TGTGCCAGCAGCTTAGAGGCTTACGCACATAATGAAAAACTGTTTTTT. This gives the protein CASSLEAYAHNEKLFF.

The CDR3 bases are TGTGCCAGCAGCTTATCGCAGGGGGAAGCGGAGGGCTACACCTTC. It yields the protein CASSLSQGEAEGYTF. V and J are TRBV7-9 and TRBJ1-2; 7 nucleotides match TRBD1. Trimming cost V 2 bases and J 8 bases; bases outside gene matches: 11. The CDR3 is made up of 15 amino acids. Germline V CDR1 and CDR2: SEHNR, FQNEAQ (reference sequence). Full variable domain (remainder filled in from reference TRBV7-9 and TRBJ1-2): DTGVSQNPRHKITKRGQNVTFRCDPISEHNRLYWYRQTLGQGPEFLTYFQNEAQLEKSRLLSDRFSAERPKGSFSTLEIQRTEQGDSAMYLCASSLSQGEAEGYTFGSGTRLTVV.

The J gene is TRBJ2-2, the V gene TRBV14, with no clear D. Trimming cost V 3 bases and J 1 base, with 9 bases left between them. This CDR3 comprises 15 residues. CDR1 and CDR2 (germline): SGHDN, FVKESK. The CDR3 loop is CASSQIRRNTGELFF. The CDR3 nucleotides are TGTGCCAGCAGCCAGATTAGGAGGAACACCGGGGAGCTGTTTTTT.

This sequence joins TRBV6-1 and TRBJ2-7, with D uncertain. CDR1 and CDR2 (germline): MNHNS, SASEGT. Trimming stripped 2 bases from V and 2 bases from J, with 10 bases between. The length of the CDR3 is 14 residues. The CDR3 protein is CASSEREFPYEQYF. The CDR3 bases are TGTGCCAGCAGTGAACGTGAGTTCCCCTACGAGCAGTACTTC.

The chain combines TRBV24-1 with TRBJ1-1, with 11 bases matching TRBD1. Germline V gene lookup returns CDR1 KGHDR and CDR2 SFDVKD. The V and J ends lost 4 bases and 1 base, in that order; junction bases with no gene match: 4. The CDR3 runs to 16 residues. In DNA, the CDR3 is TGTGCCACCAGTGAGGGGACAGGGGGTTCGAACACTGAAGCTTTCTTT. Translating gives CATSEGTGGSNTEAFF.

This rearrangement joins TRBV5-1 to TRBJ2-5; 10 bases are a match to TRBD1. Germline V gene data show CDR1 as SGHRS and CDR2 as YFSETQ. The CDR3 loop spans 14 amino acids. J was trimmed by 7 bases and V by 5 bases; bases with no gene match: 8. The CDR3 sequence: CASRTGGREGTQYF. The CDR3 coding sequence is TGCGCCAGCAGGACAGGGGGCCGGGAGGGGACCCAGTACTTC.

This chain joins TRBV7-8 and TRBJ1-5; D not resolved. The CDR3 runs to 14 residues. In germline, CDR1 is SGHVS, CDR2 FQNEAQ. The V end lost 1 base, the J end lost 5 bases, and 9 bases lay between the germline ends. Here the CDR3 reads CASSLDTSYQPQHF. The CDR3 DNA reads as TGTGCCAGCAGCTTAGATACCAGCTATCAGCCCCAGCATTTT. The full variable domain, in which reference TRBV7-8 and TRBJ1-5 provide the parts outside the CDR3, is GAGVSQSPRYKVAKRGQDVALRCDPISGHVSLFWYQQALGQGPEFLTYFQNEAQLDKSGLPSDRFFAERPEGSVSTLKIQRTQQEDSAVYLCASSLDTSYQPQHFGDGTRLSIL.

The genes are TRBV10-2 and TRBJ2-5; D is tentatively TRBD1 or TRBD2 (5 bases each). The germline V and J ends were trimmed by 6 bases and 5 bases, with 16 bases remaining between them. CDR1 and CDR2 from the germline V gene are WSHSY and SAAADI. The CDR3 runs 14 residues. The CDR3 nucleotides read TGCGCCAGCAGATCCGGGACGGCGGTGGAGACCCAGTACTTC. This codes for CASRSGTAVETQYF.

Here the CDR3 reads CASSLEDRDTDTQYF. Here the CDR3 DNA reads TGCGCCAGCAGCTTGGAGGACAGGGACACAGATACGCAGTATTTT. V is TRBV5-1 and J is TRBJ2-3; 8 bases align to TRBD1. The CDR3 covers 15 residues. J lost 2 bases, V lost 0 bases, and 2 bases had no gene match. The germline CDR1 and CDR2 sequences are SGHRS and YFSETQ.

The chain recombines TRBV5-1 with TRBJ2-7; 8 bases are a match to TRBD1. The V and J ends lost 2 bases and 3 bases, in that order; junction bases with no gene match: 4. The CDR3 consists of 14 residues. Germline CDR1 reads SGHRS; CDR2 reads YFSETQ. This chain's CDR3 is CASSLGQGGYEQYF. The CDR3 region has the DNA TGCGCCAGCAGCTTAGGACAGGGAGGCTACGAGCAGTACTTC.

V and J are TRBV19 and TRBJ1-3; TRBD1 aligns across 7 bases. Germline V gene sequence: CDR1 LNHDA, CDR2 SQIVND (reference sequence). This CDR3 has 18 amino acids. J was trimmed by 5 bases and V by 3 bases; bases with no gene match: 16. CDR3 sequence: CASSMGPGQANLRNTIYF. CDR3 sequence (DNA): TGTGCCAGTAGTATGGGGCCAGGACAGGCCAACCTCAGAAACACCATATATTTT.

This rearrangement joins TRBV7-9 to TRBJ2-2, with a possible D match to TRBD1 (6 bases). This CDR3 is 16 amino acids long. Trimming took 0 bases from V and 6 from J, leaving 14 bases between them. Germline CDR1 reads SEHNR; CDR2 reads FQNEAQ (reference sequence). The CDR3 here is CASSLARVQGPGELFF. The CDR3 region has the DNA TGTGCCAGCAGCTTAGCGCGGGTACAGGGACCCGGGGAGCTGTTTTTT.

V is TRBV9 and J is TRBJ2-5, with unresolved D. The CDR3 contains 15 residues. From germline, CDR1 is SGDLS and CDR2 YYNGEE. Between the trimmed V and J ends, which lost 0 bases and 8 bases, there was a span of 17 bases. The chain's CDR3 is CASSVGSDLSVTQYF. The DNA of the CDR3 is TGTGCCAGCAGCGTAGGGTCTGACTTGTCGGTAACCCAGTACTTC.

The chain recombines TRBV18 with TRBJ2-7, with D uncertain. The germline CDR1 and CDR2 sequences are KGHSH and LQKENI. The CDR3 covers 15 residues. V was clipped by 3 bases and J by 5 bases, with 17 bases between them. Here the CDR3 reads CASSPIPRTANEQYF. DNA for the CDR3: TGTGCCAGCTCACCCATCCCTAGAACTGCTAACGAGCAGTACTTC.

This clone was observed a few times. The chain joins TRBV6-4 to TRBJ1-2; perhaps TRBD1 as D (6 bases). CDR3 length: 13 residues. Germline V gene lookup returns CDR1 MRHNA and CDR2 SNTAGT. Between the trimmed V and J ends, which lost 2 bases and 8 bases, there was a span of 12 bases. The CDR3: CASSDQGTGGYTF. CDR3 bases: TGTGCCAGCAGTGACCAGGGAACAGGGGGCTACACCTTC.

The chain is built from TRBV6-5 and TRBJ1-6, with unresolved D. Per the germline V gene, CDR1 is MNHEY and CDR2 is SVGAGI. V lost 10 bases, J lost 0 bases, and 10 bases lay in between. The length of the CDR3 is 14 residues. CDR3 residues: CATKISSYNSPLHF. In DNA, the CDR3 is TGTGCCACCAAGATAAGCTCCTATAATTCACCCCTCCACTTT.

This sequence joins TRBV7-2 and TRBJ2-2; the D gene is possibly TRBD2 (6 bases). CDR3 size: 13 residues. The V and J ends lost 1 base and 7 bases respectively, with 7 bases between them. Germline V lookup: CDR1 SGHTA, CDR2 FQGNSA. The CDR3: CASSLVEGGELFF. CDR3 bases: TGTGCCAGCAGCTTAGTGGAGGGCGGGGAGCTGTTTTTT.

J is TRBJ1-5 and V is TRBV18; D is uncertain. V was shortened by 3 bases and J by 7 bases, with 10 bases between the two germline ends. The CDR3 is 13 amino acids. Germline CDR1 is KGHSH and CDR2 is LQKENI. CDR3 region: CASSPSYGQPQHF. Written as DNA, the CDR3 is TGTGCCAGCTCACCCTCCTACGGGCAGCCCCAGCATTTT.

The chain carries TRBV14 and TRBJ1-6; D gene unclear. CDR1 SGHDN and CDR2 FVKESK come from the germline V gene. The CDR3 loop spans 16 amino acids. The V gene lost 7 bases and the J gene lost 2 bases, with 15 bases spanning the gap. The CDR3 DNA follows: TGTGCCAGCAATTGGACGAGGGAGACCTATAATTCACCCCTCCACTTT. Residues: CASNWTRETYNSPLHF.

The CDR3 loop reads CASSVVQGTEAFF. The DNA for the CDR3 is TGTGCCAGCAGCGTAGTCCAGGGAACTGAAGCTTTCTTT. The chain employs TRBV9 and TRBJ1-1, with D perhaps TRBD1 (5 bases). From germline, CDR1 is SGDLS and CDR2 YYNGEE. The CDR3 consists of 13 residues. Trimming stripped 0 bases from V and 5 bases from J, with 8 bases between.

The chain joins TRBV9 to TRBJ2-5; tentatively, D is TRBD1 or TRBD2 (5 bases each). Per germline, CDR1 SGDLS and CDR2 YYNGEE. The CDR3 loop spans 14 amino acids. V dropped 0 bases and J dropped 5 bases, with 11 bases sitting between them. CDR3 nucleotide sequence: TGTGCCAGCAGCGTAGCTACGGGGCGGGAGACCCAGTACTTC. Protein: CASSVATGRETQYF.

The genes are TRBV6-2 or TRBV6-3 and TRBJ2-3, with D uncertain. Deletions cut 5 bases from V and 2 bases from J, with 8 bases between. The CDR3 is 13 amino acids. Germline V gene lookup returns CDR1 MNHEY and CDR2 SVGEGT. The CDR3 reads CASSRPATDTQYF. The CDR3 DNA sequence: TGTGCCAGCAGTCGACCTGCCACAGATACGCAGTATTTT.

This clone was seen just once. V and J are TRBV6-2 or TRBV6-3 and TRBJ1-1; 8 bases map to TRBD1. The CDR3 has 17 amino acids. V shed 2 bases, J shed 2 bases, and the junction held 10 bases outside the gene matches. Germline CDR1 is MNHEY and CDR2 is SVGEGT. The CDR3 region is CASSYPTLGQENTEAFF. CDR3 in DNA: TGTGCCAGCAGTTACCCAACCCTGGGACAGGAAAACACTGAAGCTTTCTTT.

This sequence joins TRBV7-9 and TRBJ2-1, with 12 bases fitting TRBD2. CDR1 SEHNR and CDR2 FQNEAQ come from the germline V gene (reference sequence). This CDR3 has 17 amino acids. With 7 bases clipped from V and 7 bases from J, the junction kept 14 bases outside the gene matches. CDR3 sequence: CASIKHSSGGGQNEQFF. DNA for the CDR3: TGTGCCAGCATCAAACACTCTAGCGGGGGGGGCCAGAATGAGCAGTTCTTC.

This rearrangement joins TRBV4-3 to TRBJ2-6, with 11 bases fitting TRBD1. The CDR3 is made up of 21 amino acids. V dropped 3 bases and J dropped 2; count of bases not matched to a gene: 15. CDR1 is LGHNA, CDR2 YSLEER, per germline. The CDR3 sequence is CASSHRLGRDRGLAGANVLTF. As DNA, the CDR3 is TGCGCCAGCAGCCACCGGCTTGGCCGGGACAGGGGGTTGGCTGGGGCCAACGTCCTGACTTTC.

The chain employs TRBV28 and TRBJ2-5; perhaps TRBD2 as D (5 bases). The germline CDR1 and CDR2 sequences are MDHEN and SYDVKM. This CDR3 comprises 15 residues. Trimming pared 5 bases from V and 4 bases from J, leaving 17 bases between. CDR3 region: CASSRRTRRGETQYF. CDR3 nucleotide sequence: TGTGCCAGCAGTAGACGGACTCGCCGGGGAGAGACCCAGTACTTC.

The chain joins TRBV7-2 to TRBJ1-5, with a possible D match to TRBD1 (5 bases). CDR3 length: 13 residues. CDR1 is SGHTA, CDR2 FQGNSA, per germline. V lost 3 bases and J 7 bases, leaving 10 bases between the germline ends. The CDR3 here is CASSLGVGQPQHF. The CDR3 DNA follows: TGTGCCAGCAGCTTGGGGGTGGGCCAGCCCCAGCATTTT.

This chain uses TRBV11-3 with TRBJ2-7, with 10 positions matching TRBD2. The length of the CDR3 is 17 residues. From germline, CDR1 is SGHNT and CDR2 YENEEA. V lost 5 bases and J lost 5; bases outside the gene matches: 15. CDR3 amino acids: CASSPRSTGLAYDEQYF. As DNA, the CDR3 is TGTGCCAGCAGCCCACGCTCGACGGGACTAGCGTATGACGAGCAGTACTTC.